This T cell receptor (beta chain) was documented in a study of T-cell memory formation after mild COVID-19. Whole-study context: TCR clustering was largely donor specific.

TCRdb passed the 5' RACE reads through MiXCR, listing each CDR3 protein once. The data show 550,000 to 600,000 distinct CDR3 sequences, with roughly 17% seen just once and roughly 8% held by the top ten. Losses at the gene ends were 9 bases for V and 0 bases for J; bases not matched to a gene: 4. Germline CDR1 and CDR2: KGHDR and SFDVKD. The CDR3 is 14 residues long. This clonotype was seen only a few times. Antigen unknown. Findings and limits, study-wide: A balance of CD4 and CD8 characterized clones contracting day 15 to 85, whereas later expanders leaned CD4+. Largely, contracting CD4+ clones fell within CM and EM, and contracting CD8+ clones within EMRA. Some SARS-CoV-2-responding clones were already detected in memory before infection.

Material: PBMCs or a T cell subset sorted from them (not recorded which). The chain employs TRBV24-1 and TRBJ2-1; 7 bases fit TRBD2. The receptor comes from an adult woman who had mild COVID-19 (a few samples of this study predate the infection). Cell type and time point are not known. CDR3 DNA: TGTGCCACCGGATGGGGGGGCTCCTACAATGAGCAGTTCTTC. This sequence encodes CATGWGGSYNEQFF.